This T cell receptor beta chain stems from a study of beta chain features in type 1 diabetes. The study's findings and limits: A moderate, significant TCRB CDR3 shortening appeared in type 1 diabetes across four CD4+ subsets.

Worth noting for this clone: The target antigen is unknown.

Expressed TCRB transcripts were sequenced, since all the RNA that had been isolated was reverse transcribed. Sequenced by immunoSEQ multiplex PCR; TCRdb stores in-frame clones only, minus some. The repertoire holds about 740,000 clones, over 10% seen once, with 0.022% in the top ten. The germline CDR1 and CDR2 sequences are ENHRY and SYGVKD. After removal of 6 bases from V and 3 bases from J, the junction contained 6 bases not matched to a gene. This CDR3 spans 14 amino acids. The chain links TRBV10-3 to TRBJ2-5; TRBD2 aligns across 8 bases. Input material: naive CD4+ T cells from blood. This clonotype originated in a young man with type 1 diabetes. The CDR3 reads CAIRSRGGEETQYF. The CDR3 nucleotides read TGTGCCATCAGGTCACGGGGGGGCGAAGAGACCCAGTACTTC.